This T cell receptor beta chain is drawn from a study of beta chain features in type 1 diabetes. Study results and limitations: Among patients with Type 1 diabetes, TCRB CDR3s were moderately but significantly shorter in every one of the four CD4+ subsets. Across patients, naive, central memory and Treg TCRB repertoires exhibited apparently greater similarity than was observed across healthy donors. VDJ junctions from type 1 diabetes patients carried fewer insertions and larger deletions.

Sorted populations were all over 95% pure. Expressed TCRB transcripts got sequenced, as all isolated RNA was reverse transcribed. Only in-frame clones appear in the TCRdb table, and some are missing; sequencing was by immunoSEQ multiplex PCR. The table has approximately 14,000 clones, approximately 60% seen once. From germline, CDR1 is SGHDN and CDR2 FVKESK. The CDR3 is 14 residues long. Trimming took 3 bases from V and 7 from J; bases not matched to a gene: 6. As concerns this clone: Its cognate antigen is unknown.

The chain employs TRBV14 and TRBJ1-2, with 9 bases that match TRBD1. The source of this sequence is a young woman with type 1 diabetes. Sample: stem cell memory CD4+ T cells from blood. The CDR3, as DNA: TGTGCCAGCAGCCAGCTACAGGGGGCGGCTGGCTACACCTTC. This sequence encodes CASSQLQGAAGYTF.